These 10 T cell receptor beta chains came from one sample sequenced in a study of T cells in localized non-small cell lung cancer. Some clones are missing from TCRdb's copy, which holds only in-frame ones; the method was immunoSEQ multiplex PCR. Of tens of thousands of clones in the sample, around 88% are singletons; the top ten hold under 8.5%. The input for sequencing was peripheral blood, taken before any cancer treatment. The receptors here all came from a woman aged 35 to 70 with stage I lung adenocarcinoma.

The chain joins TRBV6-5 to TRBJ2-3; D remains ambiguous. Trimming left V 4 bases short and J 6 bases short, with 11 bases between. The CDR3 loop spans 13 amino acids. Per the germline V gene, CDR1 is MNHEY and CDR2 is SVGAGI. The CDR3 loop reads CASSSRLGDTQYF. CDR3 DNA: TGTGCCAGCAGTTCTCGGTTAGGCGATACGCAGTATTTT.

The chain couples TRBV5-4 to TRBJ1-2; D gene uncertain. Trimming pared 2 bases from V and 3 bases from J, leaving 17 bases between. Germline V gene sequence: CDR1 SGHNT, CDR2 YYREEE (reference sequence). CDR3 length: 16 amino acids. CDR3 protein: CASSFLGSIGHYGYTF. CDR3 nucleotide sequence: TGTGCCAGCAGCTTCCTCGGATCGATAGGCCACTATGGCTACACCTTC.

The V and J genes are TRBV6-4 and TRBJ2-1; tentative D call: TRBD2 (6 bases). CDR1 is MRHNA, CDR2 SNTAGT, per germline. Trimming removed 3 bases at V and 0 bases at J, with 15 bases between. The CDR3 totals 17 residues. CDR3 loop: CASSEFGGLSSYNEQFF. In nucleotides, the CDR3 is TGTGCCAGCAGTGAATTTGGGGGGTTGAGCTCCTACAATGAGCAGTTCTTC.

This clone has only one observation. In nucleotides, the CDR3 is TGTGCCAGCAGCTTACGGATGAATGAAAAACTGTTTTTT. This encodes CASSLRMNEKLFF. The gene calls are TRBV7-3 and TRBJ1-4; D is ambiguous. The germline V gene has CDR1 SGHTA and CDR2 FQGTGA. This CDR3 contains 13 residues. Deletions cut 2 bases from V and 5 bases from J, with 6 bases between.

The chain is built from TRBV6-5 and TRBJ1-6; D call uncertain. This CDR3 is 14 amino acids long. Trimming took 7 bases from V and 4 from J, leaving 11 bases between them. Germline loops: CDR1 MNHEY, CDR2 SVGAGI. In DNA, the CDR3 is TGTGCCAGCACCCTAGGAGGTTATAATTCACCCCTCCACTTT. The encoded protein is CASTLGGYNSPLHF.

The rearrangement links TRBV2 to TRBJ2-5; 9 bases match TRBD1. The CDR3 loop spans 12 amino acids. Germline CDR1 SNHLY, CDR2 FYNNEI. V dropped 10 bases and J dropped 5; count of bases not matched to a gene: 5. This CDR3 reads CATQGAGETQYF. The CDR3 nucleotides read TGTGCCACACAGGGGGCGGGGGAGACCCAGTACTTC.

The chain has TRBV14 and TRBJ2-1; TRBD2 aligns across 14 bases. Germline V gene data show CDR1 as SGHDN and CDR2 as FVKESK. This CDR3 region has 15 residues. The V segment lost 4 bases and the J segment 10 bases; nucleotides outside the gene matches: 6. As DNA, the CDR3 is TGTGCCAGCAGCCGCGGGACTAGCGGGGGCATCGAGCAGTTCTTC. This codes for CASSRGTSGGIEQFF.

This clone was recorded a few times. The chain links TRBV19 to TRBJ1-6, with 7 bases aligning to TRBD1. Trimming at V came to 4 bases and at J to 13 bases, leaving 10 bases not matched to a gene. The CDR3 consists of 14 residues. Germline V lookup: CDR1 LNHDA, CDR2 SQIVND (reference sequence). The CDR3, as DNA: TGTGCCAGTAGTACCAGGACAGGCCGAAGGCCCCTCCACTTT. It is translated as CASSTRTGRRPLHF.

The V gene is TRBV2, the J gene TRBJ2-3, with 11 bases identical to TRBD2. Germline V gene lookup returns CDR1 SNHLY and CDR2 FYNNEI. Trimming removed 7 bases from V and 9 bases from J; junction bases left unmatched: 21. CDR3 length: 18 amino acids. The CDR3 coding sequence is TGTGCCAGCAAGGATTCTAGCGGGGGGACATCCACAAGTGGAACGCAGTATTTT. This translates into CASKDSSGGTSTSGTQYF.

The genes are TRBV6-4 and TRBJ2-3, with a weak D call TRBD1 (6 bases). The V end was cut by 6 bases, the J end by 1 base, with 17 bases between. This CDR3 contains 16 residues. Germline V lookup: CDR1 MRHNA, CDR2 SNTAGT. The DNA of the CDR3 is TGTGCCAGCAGCCCCCTCGTACAGGGAGGCACAGATACGCAGTATTTT. Its protein is CASSPLVQGGTDTQYF.